The clone carrying this T cell receptor (beta chain) has only one observation. Its specificity is not known. Trimming pared 3 bases from V and 1 base from J, leaving 13 bases between. The CDR3 is 15 residues long. The germline CDR1 and CDR2 sequences are SGHAT and FQNNGV. This entry is derived from a study of cytomegalovirus exposure and HLA in healthy donors. Study results and limitations: In vitro experiments confirmed that a few CMV-associated chains were specific for CMV antigens.

TCRdb's copy holds only in-frame clones and misses some; the assay was immunoSEQ multiplex PCR. The sample includes 170,000 or so clones, 85% seen only once; the top ten take approximately 15%. The sequencing input was PBMCs. This sequence joins TRBV11-2 and TRBJ2-7; the D gene is possibly TRBD1 (6 bases). The source is a man younger than 35 in good health and CMV-seropositive. As DNA, the CDR3 is TGTGCCAGCAGCTTCGAACAGGGAAGGTCCTACGAGCAGTACTTC. It encodes CASSFEQGRSYEQYF.